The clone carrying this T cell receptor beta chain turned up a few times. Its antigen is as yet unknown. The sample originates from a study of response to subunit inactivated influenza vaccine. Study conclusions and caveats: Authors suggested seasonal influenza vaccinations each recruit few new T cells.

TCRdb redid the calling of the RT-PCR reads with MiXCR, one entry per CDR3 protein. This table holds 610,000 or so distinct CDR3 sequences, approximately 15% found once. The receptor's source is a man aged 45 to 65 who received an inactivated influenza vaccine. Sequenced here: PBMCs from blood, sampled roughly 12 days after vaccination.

CDR3 residues: CASSSTGPDEQYF. The DNA for the CDR3 is TGTGCCAGCAGCTCGACAGGGCCTGACGAGCAGTACTTC. The chain employs TRBV7-3 and TRBJ2-7; TRBD1 matches at 7 bases. After removal of 4 bases from V and 5 bases from J, the junction contained 5 bases not matched to a gene. Germline V gene sequence: CDR1 SGHTA, CDR2 FQGTGA. The CDR3 consists of 13 residues.